Given below is one T cell receptor beta chain in context. The data stem from a study of blood T cell repertoires in COVID-19. As for the study in general: Material from acute and convalescent COVID-19 was sourced from the United States, Italy and Spain. PBMCs, B-cell-depleted T cells, or T cells were the source of the cDNA or gDNA that made up the material.

Germline V lookup: CDR1 LNHDA, CDR2 SQIVND (reference sequence). V gave up 5 bases and J gave up 5 bases, with 12 bases separating them. The CDR3 has 13 amino acids. Original processing notes: Amplification of reference gene primers was used by the study to estimate nucleated cell counts. This table comes from immunoSEQ multiplex PCR, and its TCRdb copy is limited to in-frame clones, with some not included. That table furnishes V, J and clone size, whereas the DNA furnished D and trimming. The table shows over 200,000 clones, with around 78% occurring only once. The receptor was derived from a woman aged 70-85 years with active or convalescent COVID-19. The chain has TRBV19 and TRBJ1-2; possibly TRBD1 for D (6 bases). The sequenced material came from peripheral blood. CDR3 protein: CASSAGEEYGYTF. CDR3 nucleotide sequence: TGTGCCAGTAGTGCAGGGGAAGAGTATGGCTACACCTTC. The whole variable domain, filled in from reference TRBV19 and TRBJ1-2, reads DGGITQSPKYLFRKEGQNVTLSCEQNLNHDAMYWYRQDPGQGLRLIYYSQIVNDFQKGDIAEGYSVSREKKESFPLTVTSAQKNPTAFYLCASSAGEEYGYTFGSGTRLTVV.